The 14 T cell receptor beta chains reported below all come from one sample, sequenced in a study of blood T cell repertoires in COVID-19. Measured with immunoSEQ multiplex PCR; TCRdb has only the in-frame clones, and not every one. Of about 130,000 clones in the sample, around 89% are singletons; the top ten hold about 4.4%. Sequenced material: peripheral blood. Every receptor here comes from a man aged 60 to 75 with COVID-19, enrolled during active disease.

The chain couples TRBV7-7 to TRBJ1-5, with unresolved D. CDR1 and CDR2 (germline): SSHAT, FNYEAQ (reference sequence). The CDR3 consists of 17 residues. V dropped 4 bases and J dropped 6 bases, with 22 bases sitting between them. Here the CDR3 DNA reads TGTGCCAGCAGCTCCAATCAGGTCCCTTCCCTTAGTCAGCCCCAGCATTTT. Its translation: CASSSNQVPSLSQPQHF. Drawing the rest from reference TRBV7-7 and TRBJ1-5, the complete variable domain is GAGVSQSPRYKVTKRGQDVTLRCDPISSHATLYWYQQALGQGPEFLTYFNYEAQPDKSGLPSDRFSAERPEGSISTLTIQRTEQRDSAMYRCASSSNQVPSLSQPQHFGDGTRLSIL.

The V gene is TRBV6-5, the J gene TRBJ1-2; maybe TRBD1 (5 bases). With 0 bases removed from V and 2 bases from J, the gap between germline ends came to 10 bases. The CDR3 loop spans 15 amino acids. Germline V gene lookup returns CDR1 MNHEY and CDR2 SVGAGI. CDR3 sequence reads: CASSYSDSPNYGYTF. CDR3 DNA: TGTGCCAGCAGTTACTCCGACAGCCCCAACTATGGCTACACCTTC.

J is TRBJ2-5 and V is TRBV7-9; D possibly corresponds to TRBD1 (6 bases). The ends were cut back, 2 bases at V and 3 bases at J, with 10 bases in the middle. The CDR3 consists of 14 residues. Germline CDR1 reads SEHNR; CDR2 reads FQNEAQ (reference sequence). The CDR3 DNA follows: TGTGCCAGCAGCTTAATAGGGGGAGAAGAGACCCAGTACTTC. This encodes CASSLIGGEETQYF.

V is TRBV19 and J is TRBJ1-2, with 7 bases matching TRBD1. V lost 8 bases to trimming and J lost 4 bases; unmatched junction nucleotides: 10. The CDR3 extends over 14 amino acids. The germline V gene has CDR1 LNHDA and CDR2 SQIVND (reference sequence). The CDR3 DNA is TGTGCCAGTCGGGGCCCCCGGACAGGCTATGGCTACACCTTC. Translation: CASRGPRTGYGYTF.

The gene calls are TRBV7-6 and TRBJ2-1, with TRBD2 matching 9 bases. In germline, CDR1 is SGHVS, CDR2 FNYEAQ. Trimming took 5 bases from V and 5 from J; bases not matched to a gene: 13. The CDR3 contains 17 residues. The CDR3 here is CASSTHLGSGGHNEQFF. The DNA for the CDR3 is TGTGCCAGCAGCACCCATCTGGGTAGCGGGGGACACAATGAGCAGTTCTTC.

This chain connects TRBV6-1 to TRBJ1-1; TRBD1 agrees at 9 bases. CDR1 is MNHNS, CDR2 SASEGT, per germline. With 3 bases clipped from V and 10 bases from J, the junction kept 6 bases outside the gene matches. The length of the CDR3 is 13 residues. The CDR3, as DNA: TGTGCCAGCAGTGATTGGGGACAGGGTGCAGCTTTCTTT. Encoded protein: CASSDWGQGAAFF.

The chain recombines TRBV6-5 with TRBJ1-5, with unresolved D. Germline lookup yields CDR1 MNHEY and CDR2 SVGAGI. Trimming removed 8 bases at V and 1 base at J, with 12 bases between. The CDR3 has 14 amino acids. For the CDR3, the DNA is TGTGCCAGCCGAGACTCGGGGAGCAATCAGCCCCAGCATTTT. This translates into CASRDSGSNQPQHF.

This chain joins TRBV6-6 and TRBJ1-1; no reliable D call. The germline V gene has CDR1 MNHNY and CDR2 SVGAGI (reference sequence). The V and J ends lost 11 bases and 0 bases respectively, with 13 bases between them. The CDR3 consists of 13 residues. This chain's CDR3 is CAADGVMNTEAFF. DNA of the CDR3: TGTGCCGCGGACGGGGTTATGAACACTGAAGCTTTCTTT.

The rearrangement uses TRBV19 and TRBJ2-1; 14 nucleotides line up with TRBD2. The trim removed 4 bases at V and 9 bases at J, leaving 8 bases unmatched. Germline CDR1 reads LNHDA; CDR2 reads SQIVND (reference sequence). The CDR3 is 16 amino acids. The CDR3 nucleotides are TGTGCCAGTAGTACTACGACTAGCGGGGGGGTGAGTGAGCAGTTCTTC. This translates into CASSTTTSGGVSEQFF. Full variable domain (missing parts from reference TRBV19 and TRBJ2-1): DGGITQSPKYLFRKEGQNVTLSCEQNLNHDAMYWYRQDPGQGLRLIYYSQIVNDFQKGDIAEGYSVSREKKESFPLTVTSAQKNPTAFYLCASSTTTSGGVSEQFFGPGTRLTVL.

The J gene is TRBJ1-3, the V gene TRBV4-2, with TRBD1 as a possible D gene (6 bases). Deletions cut 3 bases from V and 1 base from J, with 10 bases between. From germline, CDR1 is LGHNA and CDR2 YNFKEQ. This CDR3 has 15 residues. The CDR3 DNA reads TGTGCCAGCAGCCACCCGACAGGTTCTGGAAACACCATATATTTT. It encodes CASSHPTGSGNTIYF.

The gene calls are TRBV5-4 and TRBJ2-3, with D possibly matching TRBD1 (5 bases). V was clipped by 4 bases and J by 1 base, with 16 bases between them. Germline CDR1 reads SGHNT; CDR2 reads YYREEE (reference sequence). The CDR3 contains 16 residues. In nucleotides, the CDR3 is TGTGCCAGCAGCCGGGTTCTAGGGGTGGGCACAGATACGCAGTATTTT. It translates to CASSRVLGVGTDTQYF. The whole variable domain, remainder taken from reference TRBV5-4 and TRBJ2-3, is ETGVTQSPTHLIKTRGQQVTLRCSSQSGHNTVSWYQQALGQGPQFIFQYYREEENGRGNFPPRFSGLQFPNYSSELNVNALELDDSALYLCASSRVLGVGTDTQYFGPGTRLTVL.

This chain links TRBV10-3 with TRBJ1-2, with 7 bases aligning to TRBD1. V shed 8 bases, J shed 5 bases, and the junction held 11 bases outside the gene matches. Germline CDR1 ENHRY, CDR2 SYGVKD. The CDR3 runs to 14 residues. The DNA for the CDR3 is TGTGCCATCGAGAACAGGGGCGGGTCTTATGGCTACACCTTC. Protein sequence: CAIENRGGSYGYTF.

The V call is TRBV7-2, the J call TRBJ2-2, with TRBD2 matching over 12 bases. The germline V gene encodes CDR1 SGHTA and CDR2 FQGNSA. The CDR3 runs 17 residues. After removal of 4 bases from V and 4 bases from J, the junction contained 7 bases not matched to a gene. The DNA for the CDR3 is TGTGCCAGCAGCTCCAGCCGACTAGCGGGGGTCACCGGGGAGCTGTTTTTT. It encodes CASSSSRLAGVTGELFF.

This clone was seen a few times. The chain carries TRBV14 and TRBJ2-5; perhaps TRBD1 as D (6 bases). CDR1 and CDR2 from the germline V gene are SGHDN and FVKESK. There are 12 residues in the CDR3. The V and J ends lost 3 bases and 8 bases respectively, with 10 bases between them. The CDR3 nucleotides read TGTGCCAGCAGCCAGGGGGCAGGAACCCAGTACTTC. It encodes CASSQGAGTQYF.